Presented here are 26 T cell receptor beta chains from one specimen sequenced in a study of shared clonotypes between healthy human individuals. Some clones are missing from TCRdb's copy, which holds only in-frame ones; the method was immunoSEQ multiplex PCR. The table has more than 1,200,000 clones, roughly 98.5% seen once. Sequenced: naive CD4+ T cells sorted from blood. Subset denoted: CD45RA+ positively selected. Every receptor here comes from a man aged 30 to 45 in good health.

In the case of this clone: The same CDR3 can be traced to other DNA sequences in this sample. V gene TRBV20-1 combines with J gene TRBJ2-5; D call uncertain. Germline V gene data show CDR1 as DFQATT and CDR2 as SNEGSKA (reference sequence). The CDR3 is 11 amino acids. Trimming shortened V by 2 bases and J by 5 bases, and 6 bases separated the two germline ends. The CDR3 bases are TGCAGTGCTAGAACCCTTGAGACCCAGTACTTC. This translates into CSARTLETQYF.

This clone was detected only once. This chain joins TRBV6-1 and TRBJ1-5; the D gene is possibly TRBD1 (5 bases). This CDR3 contains 13 residues. Germline loops: CDR1 MNHNS, CDR2 SASEGT. Trimming took 5 bases from V and 6 from J, leaving 11 bases between them. This CDR3 is CASSIEGAQPQHF. The CDR3 nucleotides are TGTGCCAGCAGTATTGAAGGGGCTCAGCCCCAGCATTTT.

This chain joins TRBV6-1 and TRBJ2-7; 10 nucleotides match TRBD1. V lost 2 bases, J lost 3 bases, and 7 bases stayed unmatched. The CDR3 totals 16 residues. The germline V gene encodes CDR1 MNHNS and CDR2 SASEGT. DNA of the CDR3: TGTGCCAGCAGTGAATCCGGAGGGACAGGGGTCTACGAGCAGTACTTC. It yields the protein CASSESGGTGVYEQYF.

This sequence joins TRBV29-1 and TRBJ2-3, with a possible D match to TRBD2 (6 bases). There are 13 residues in the CDR3. Trimming took 6 bases from V and 0 from J, leaving 10 bases between them. Per germline, CDR1 SQVTM and CDR2 ANQGSEA. The DNA for the CDR3 is TGCAGCGTCCACGGGAGAAGCACAGATACGCAGTATTTT. Translated, it gives CSVHGRSTDTQYF.

The sample holds one count of this clone. The J gene is TRBJ1-1, the V gene TRBV6-5; D perhaps matches TRBD1 (5 bases). This CDR3 comprises 13 residues. Trimming took off 5 bases at V and 10 bases at J, with 17 bases between the two ends. CDR1 MNHEY and CDR2 SVGAGI come from the germline V gene. DNA of the CDR3: TGTGCCAGCAGTGAGCGGCAGGGATCGATAGCTTTCTTT. Its protein is CASSERQGSIAFF.

V usage is TRBV9 and J usage is TRBJ1-2; D not certain. Trimming removed 4 bases from V and 2 bases from J, with 6 bases in between. This CDR3 contains 12 residues. CDR1 SGDLS and CDR2 YYNGEE come from the germline V gene. CDR3 residues: CASSPENYGYTF. CDR3 coding DNA: TGTGCCAGCAGCCCGGAGAACTATGGCTACACCTTC. Based on the CDR3 plus reference TRBV9 and TRBJ1-2, the full variable domain is DSGVTQTPKHLITATGQRVTLRCSPRSGDLSVYWYQQSLDQGLQFLIQYYNGEERAKGNILERFSAQQFPDLHSELNLSSLELGDSALYFCASSPENYGYTFGSGTRLTVV.

The V and J genes are TRBV2 and TRBJ2-1, with 8 bases aligning to TRBD2. CDR1 is SNHLY, CDR2 FYNNEI, per germline. V gave up 11 bases and J gave up 8 bases; unmatched junction bases: 8. This CDR3 is built from 12 residues. The CDR3 sequence: CAASGTSYEQFF. The CDR3 DNA is TGTGCCGCCTCCGGGACTAGTTATGAGCAGTTCTTC. The whole variable domain, filled in from reference TRBV2 and TRBJ2-1, reads EPEVTQTPSHQVTQMGQEVILRCVPISNHLYFYWYRQILGQKVEFLVSFYNNEISEKSEIFDDQFSVERPDGSNFTLKIRSTKLEDSAMYFCAASGTSYEQFFGPGTRLTVL.

The chain employs TRBV19 and TRBJ2-1, with 9 bases identical to TRBD2. From germline, CDR1 is LNHDA and CDR2 SQIVND (reference sequence). V lost 0 bases and J lost 7; bases outside the gene matches: 10. The CDR3 loop spans 17 amino acids. The CDR3 loop reads CASSIDGAGGPSNEQFF. CDR3 in DNA: TGTGCCAGTAGTATAGATGGGGCGGGAGGGCCTAGTAATGAGCAGTTCTTC.

This chain uses TRBV28 with TRBJ2-4; D possibly corresponds to TRBD1 (5 bases). The CDR3 runs 17 residues. Germline CDR1 MDHEN, CDR2 SYDVKM. Trimming took off 6 bases at V and 3 bases at J, with 21 bases between the two ends. As DNA, the CDR3 is TGTGCCAGCAGCCCAAGGTCTGCAGGGATGGTCAAAAACATTCAGTACTTC. Translation gives CASSPRSAGMVKNIQYF.

This chain connects TRBV4-1 to TRBJ2-7, with 8 nucleotides matching TRBD2. The V gene end was trimmed by 2 bases and the J gene end by 1 base; junction bases not matched to a gene: 16. Looked up from germline, CDR1 is MGHRA and CDR2 is YSYEKL. The CDR3 has 19 residues. The CDR3 DNA sequence: TGCGCCAGCAGCCAACTGGACAGCCCGACTAGCGCAAATTCCTACGAGCAGTACTTC. Amino acid sequence: CASSQLDSPTSANSYEQYF.

The chain links TRBV6-5 to TRBJ2-2, with unresolved D. V was clipped by 5 bases and J by 2 bases, with 6 bases between them. Per the germline V gene, CDR1 is MNHEY and CDR2 is SVGAGI. This CDR3 is 13 amino acids long. The CDR3 reads CASSRANTGELFF. The DNA of the CDR3 is TGTGCCAGCAGTCGGGCCAACACCGGGGAGCTGTTTTTT.

The chain couples TRBV7-4 to TRBJ1-5; D might be TRBD1 (5 bases). The germline CDR1 and CDR2 sequences are SGHVT and SQSDAQ. V dropped 4 bases and J dropped 7 bases, with 20 bases sitting between them. CDR3 length: 16 amino acids. Here the CDR3 DNA reads TGTGCCAGCAGCTGCGGTGTCTCGCAGGGAAGCCAGCCCCAGCATTTT. Amino acid sequence: CASSCGVSQGSQPQHF. Full variable domain (missing parts from reference TRBV7-4 and TRBJ1-5): GAGVSQSPRYKVAKRGRDVALRCDSISGHVTLYWYRQTLGQGSEVLTYSQSDAQRDKSGRPSGRFSAERPERSVSTLKIQRTEQGDSAVYLCASSCGVSQGSQPQHFGDGTRLSIL.

The CDR3 spells CASSLSQGLSYEQYF. The CDR3 nucleotides read TGTGCCAGCAGCTTAAGTCAAGGACTCAGCTACGAGCAGTACTTC. This chain links TRBV7-2 with TRBJ2-7, with a possible D match to TRBD2 (5 bases). The germline gives CDR1 SGHTA, CDR2 FQGNSA. There are 15 residues in the CDR3. With 2 bases removed from V and 3 bases from J, the gap between germline ends came to 14 bases.

The chain joins TRBV6-1 to TRBJ2-3; 8 bases are shared with TRBD1. From germline, CDR1 is MNHNS and CDR2 SASEGT. V gave up 5 bases and J gave up 6 bases; unmatched junction bases: 7. The CDR3 spans 14 residues. DNA for the CDR3: TGTGCCAGCAGTTTGGACAGGGAGAGTGATACGCAGTATTTT. It codes for CASSLDRESDTQYF.

The rearrangement uses TRBV4-3 and TRBJ2-5, with 8 bases that match TRBD1. The V gene end was trimmed by 1 base and the J gene end by 5 bases; junction bases not matched to a gene: 6. CDR3 size: 15 residues. In germline, CDR1 is LGHNA, CDR2 YSLEER. CDR3 residues: CASSQGGQGGETQYF. In DNA, the CDR3 is TGCGCCAGCAGCCAAGGCGGACAGGGTGGCGAGACCCAGTACTTC.

This chain connects TRBV11-2 to TRBJ2-2; possibly TRBD1 for D (6 bases). Germline lookup yields CDR1 SGHAT and CDR2 FQNNGV. This CDR3 has 14 amino acids. V lost 5 bases and J 6 bases, leaving 13 bases between the germline ends. CDR3 protein: CASSLNRVPGELFF. The CDR3 coding sequence is TGTGCCAGCAGCCTGAACAGGGTCCCCGGGGAGCTGTTTTTT.

This clone was seen a single time. Other DNA variants within this sample encode the same CDR3. The rearrangement uses TRBV5-1 and TRBJ2-3; TRBD2 matches at 11 bases. The CDR3 consists of 16 residues. Germline lookup yields CDR1 SGHRS and CDR2 YFSETQ. The V gene end was trimmed by 4 bases and the J gene end by 4 bases; junction bases not matched to a gene: 8. The DNA for the CDR3 is TGCGCCAGCAGCCTAGCCGGGACTAGCGGCGCAGATACGCAGTATTTT. Translation: CASSLAGTSGADTQYF.

This clone came up once. The chain employs TRBV18 and TRBJ2-3; D might be TRBD1 (6 bases). The CDR3 length is 16 residues. V lost 3 bases to trimming and J lost 0 bases, with 13 bases between them. Germline V gene lookup returns CDR1 KGHSH and CDR2 LQKENI. The CDR3 loop reads CASSPRRTASTDTQYF. CDR3 bases: TGTGCCAGCTCACCTCGTAGGACAGCAAGCACAGATACGCAGTATTTT.

This clone showed up just once. The gene calls are TRBV6-5 and TRBJ1-1; D is unclear. With 6 bases removed from V and 1 base from J, the gap between germline ends came to 12 bases. This CDR3 spans 14 amino acids. Germline CDR1 MNHEY, CDR2 SVGAGI. The CDR3 DNA sequence: TGTGCCAGCAGCCGGACGTTAAGGAACACTGAAGCTTTCTTT. Its protein is CASSRTLRNTEAFF.

J is TRBJ1-4 and V is TRBV15; D not certain. The germline V gene encodes CDR1 LNHNV and CDR2 YYDKDF (reference sequence). This CDR3 has 13 amino acids. Trimming removed 1 base at V and 5 bases at J, with 5 bases between. CDR3 DNA: TGTGCCACCAGCAGAGTGCTGAATGAAAAACTGTTTTTT. Translating gives CATSRVLNEKLFF.

The chain uses TRBV4-1 and TRBJ2-1; D might be TRBD1 or TRBD2, each matching 5 bases. The V gene lost 4 bases and the J gene lost 6 bases, with 16 bases spanning the gap. Germline CDR1 reads MGHRA; CDR2 reads YSYEKL. This CDR3 comprises 15 residues. The CDR3 here is CASSRRSRGTNEQFF. CDR3 DNA: TGCGCCAGCAGCCGAAGATCTCGTGGGACCAATGAGCAGTTCTTC.

Written as DNA, the CDR3 is TGTGCCAGCAGCCTAGGGACAGTTGAAAACGAGCAGTACTTC. This encodes CASSLGTVENEQYF. This sequence joins TRBV5-6 and TRBJ2-7; TRBD1 matches at 7 bases. Germline CDR1 reads SGHDT; CDR2 reads YYEEEE. The V gene end was trimmed by 4 bases and the J gene end by 5 bases; junction bases not matched to a gene: 9. CDR3 length: 14 residues. Based on the CDR3 plus reference TRBV5-6 and TRBJ2-7, the full variable domain is DAGVTQSPTHLIKTRGQQVTLRCSPKSGHDTVSWYQQALGQGPQFIFQYYEEEERQRGNFPDRFSGHQFPNYSSELNVNALLLGDSALYLCASSLGTVENEQYFGPGTRLTVT.

The V gene is TRBV27, the J gene TRBJ2-7, with 8 bases matching TRBD2. The CDR3 contains 14 residues. J lost 6 bases, V lost 5 bases, and 9 bases had no gene match. Germline CDR1 and CDR2: MNHEY and SMNVEV (reference sequence). In nucleotides, the CDR3 is TGTGCCAGCAGTAGACCAACCCTAGCGGGCGAGCAGTACTTC. Its protein is CASSRPTLAGEQYF.

V gene TRBV28 combines with J gene TRBJ2-7; no definite D call. This CDR3 has 12 amino acids. Germline CDR1 is MDHEN and CDR2 is SYDVKM. Trimming took 2 bases from V and 6 from J, leaving 8 bases between them. The CDR3 region is CASSLLFGEQYF. The CDR3, as DNA: TGTGCCAGCAGTTTACTGTTTGGCGAGCAGTACTTC.

The chain employs TRBV7-6 and TRBJ1-2; D is ambiguous. Trimming pared 3 bases from V and 6 bases from J, leaving 17 bases between. CDR1 is SGHVS, CDR2 FNYEAQ, per germline. This CDR3 spans 15 amino acids. This CDR3 is CASSLLVAGRNGYTF. The CDR3 nucleotides read TGTGCCAGCAGCTTGCTTGTGGCTGGGAGAAATGGCTACACCTTC.

The V gene is TRBV11-2, the J gene TRBJ1-5; D is perhaps TRBD1 (5 bases). Trimming shortened V by 4 bases and J by 5 bases, and 9 bases separated the two germline ends. Looked up from germline, CDR1 is SGHAT and CDR2 is FQNNGV. The CDR3 consists of 13 residues. The chain's CDR3 is CASSSRVYQPQHF. CDR3 DNA sequence: TGTGCCAGCAGCTCCAGGGTTTATCAGCCCCAGCATTTT.